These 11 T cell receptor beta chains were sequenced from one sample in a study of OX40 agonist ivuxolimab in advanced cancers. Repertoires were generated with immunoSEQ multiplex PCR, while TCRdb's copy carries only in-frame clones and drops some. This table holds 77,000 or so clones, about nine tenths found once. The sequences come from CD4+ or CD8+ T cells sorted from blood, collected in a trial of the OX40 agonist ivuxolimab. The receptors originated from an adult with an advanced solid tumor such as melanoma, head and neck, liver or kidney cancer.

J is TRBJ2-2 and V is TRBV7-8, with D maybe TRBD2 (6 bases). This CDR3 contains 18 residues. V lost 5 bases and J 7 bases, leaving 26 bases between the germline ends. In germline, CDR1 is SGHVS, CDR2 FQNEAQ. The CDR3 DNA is TGTGCCAGCAGCCCCGGGAGAGGGGAGGCAATATGGGGCGGGGAGCTGTTTTTT. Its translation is CASSPGRGEAIWGGELFF.

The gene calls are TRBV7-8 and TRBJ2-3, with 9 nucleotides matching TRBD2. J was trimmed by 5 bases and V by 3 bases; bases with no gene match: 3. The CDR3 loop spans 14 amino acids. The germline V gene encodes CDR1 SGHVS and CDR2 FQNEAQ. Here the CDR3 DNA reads TGTGCCAGCAGCTTCCAGACTAGCGGAGATACGCAGTATTTT. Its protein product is CASSFQTSGDTQYF.

Here the CDR3 DNA reads TGTGCCAGCTCACCAAACGCAGGGACCGACACTAACTATGGCTACACCTTC. Its translation is CASSPNAGTDTNYGYTF. The genes are TRBV18 and TRBJ1-2; TRBD1 is a possible D gene (5 bases). The ends were cut back, 2 bases at V and 0 bases at J, with 16 bases in the middle. The CDR3 covers 17 residues. Germline V gives CDR1 KGHSH, CDR2 LQKENI.

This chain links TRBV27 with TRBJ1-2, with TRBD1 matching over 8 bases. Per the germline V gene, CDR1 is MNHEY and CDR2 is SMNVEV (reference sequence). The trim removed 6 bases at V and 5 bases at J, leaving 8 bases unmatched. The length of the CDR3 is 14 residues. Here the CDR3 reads CASSPGDRLYGYTF. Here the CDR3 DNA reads TGTGCCAGCAGCCCCGGGGACAGGTTATATGGCTACACCTTC.

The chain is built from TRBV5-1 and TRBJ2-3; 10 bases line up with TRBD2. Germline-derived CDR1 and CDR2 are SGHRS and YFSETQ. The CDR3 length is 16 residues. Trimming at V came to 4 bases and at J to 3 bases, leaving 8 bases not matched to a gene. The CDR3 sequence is CASSTGLAGATDTQYF. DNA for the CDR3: TGCGCCAGCAGCACGGGCCTAGCGGGAGCGACAGATACGCAGTATTTT.

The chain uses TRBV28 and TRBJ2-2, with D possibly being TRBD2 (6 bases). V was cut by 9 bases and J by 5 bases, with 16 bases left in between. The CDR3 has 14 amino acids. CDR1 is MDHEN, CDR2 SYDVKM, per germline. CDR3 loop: CARVRRGWTGELFF. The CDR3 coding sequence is TGTGCCAGGGTCCGGAGGGGCTGGACCGGGGAGCTGTTTTTT.

The CDR3 loop reads CASSSGSANTGELFF. In DNA form, the CDR3 reads TGTGCCAGCAGTTCCGGGAGCGCGAACACCGGGGAGCTGTTTTTT. The rearrangement joins TRBV6-5 to TRBJ2-2; D is perhaps TRBD2 (6 bases). Trimming pared 4 bases from V and 0 bases from J, leaving 9 bases between. The CDR3 has 15 residues. The germline gives CDR1 MNHEY, CDR2 SVGAGI.

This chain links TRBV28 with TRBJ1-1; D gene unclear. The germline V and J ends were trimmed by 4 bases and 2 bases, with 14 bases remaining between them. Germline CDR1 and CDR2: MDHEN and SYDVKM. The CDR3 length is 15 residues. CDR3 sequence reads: CASSSHGTYNTEAFF. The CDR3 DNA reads TGTGCCAGCAGTTCCCACGGAACCTATAACACTGAAGCTTTCTTT. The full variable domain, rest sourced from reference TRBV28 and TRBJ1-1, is DVKVTQSSRYLVKRTGEKVFLECVQDMDHENMFWYRQDPGLGLRLIYFSYDVKMKEKGDIPEGYSVSREKKERFSLILESASTNQTSMYLCASSSHGTYNTEAFFGQGTRLTVV.

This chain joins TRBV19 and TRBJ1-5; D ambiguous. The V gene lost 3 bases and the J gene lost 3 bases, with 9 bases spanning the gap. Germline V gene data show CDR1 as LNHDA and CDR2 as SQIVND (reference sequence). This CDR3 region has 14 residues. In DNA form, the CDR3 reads TGTGCCAGTAGTATGCTAGGGAACAATCAGCCCCAGCATTTT. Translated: CASSMLGNNQPQHF.

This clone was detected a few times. This chain's CDR3 is CASSPILTNYEQYF. CDR3 bases: TGTGCCAGCTCACCAATACTCACCAACTACGAGCAGTACTTC. The rearrangement uses TRBV18 and TRBJ2-7; D unresolved. Trimming left V 2 bases short and J 3 bases short, with 11 bases between. Germline CDR1 and CDR2: KGHSH and LQKENI. The CDR3 has 14 amino acids. Variable domain in full (rest from reference TRBV18 and TRBJ2-7): NAGVMQNPRHLVRRRGQEARLRCSPMKGHSHVYWYRQLPEEGLKFMVYLQKENIIDESGMPKERFSAEFPKEGPSILRIQQVVRGDSAAYFCASSPILTNYEQYFGPGTRLTVT.

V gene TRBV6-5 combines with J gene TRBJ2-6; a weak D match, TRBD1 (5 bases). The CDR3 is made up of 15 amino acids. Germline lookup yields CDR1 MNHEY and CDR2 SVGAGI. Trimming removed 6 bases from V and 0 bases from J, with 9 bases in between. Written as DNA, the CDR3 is TGTGCCAGCAGAGCAGGGCTCTCTGGGGCCAACGTCCTGACTTTC. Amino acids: CASRAGLSGANVLTF.